Following are 24 T cell receptor beta chains from one sample sequenced in a study of brain T cells in children with intractable seizures. Clones were read by immunoSEQ multiplex PCR, and TCRdb kept only the in-frame ones, dropping some. The top ten hold roughly 6.3% of the sample, which has more than 40,000 clones, approximately 90% seen once. The starting material was peripheral blood, obtained at surgery. These receptors originate from a girl aged 2 to 9 with tuberous sclerosis and intractable seizures.

The V call is TRBV9, the J call TRBJ2-5; TRBD2 aligns across 11 bases. This CDR3 has 16 amino acids. The germline CDR1 and CDR2 sequences are SGDLS and YYNGEE. J was trimmed by 2 bases and V by 2 bases; bases with no gene match: 5. The CDR3 sequence: CASSVSTSGGQETQYF. The CDR3, as DNA: TGTGCCAGCAGCGTCTCCACTAGCGGGGGACAAGAGACCCAGTACTTC. Full variable domain (remainder filled in from reference TRBV9 and TRBJ2-5): DSGVTQTPKHLITATGQRVTLRCSPRSGDLSVYWYQQSLDQGLQFLIQYYNGEERAKGNILERFSAQQFPDLHSELNLSSLELGDSALYFCASSVSTSGGQETQYFGPGTRLLVL.

This chain joins TRBV6-1 and TRBJ2-2; the D is unclear. The CDR3 has 14 amino acids. V was clipped by 1 base and J by 3 bases, with 6 bases between them. Germline-derived CDR1 and CDR2 are MNHNS and SASEGT. The CDR3 region is CASSEGTDTGELFF. In DNA, the CDR3 is TGTGCCAGCAGTGAAGGGACGGACACCGGGGAGCTGTTTTTT.

This clone was recorded once. The rearrangement links TRBV6-6 to TRBJ2-7; TRBD2 aligns across 11 bases. CDR1 and CDR2 (germline): MNHNY, SVGAGI (reference sequence). The J segment lost 9 bases and the V segment lost 3 bases, leaving 13 bases of the junction unmatched. This CDR3 comprises 16 residues. CDR3 amino acids: CASSYSPSSGGFVQYV. For the CDR3, the DNA is TGTGCCAGCAGTTATTCCCCCTCTAGCGGGGGGTTCGTGCAGTACGTC.

This chain joins TRBV2 and TRBJ1-2; D may be TRBD1 (5 bases). Germline lookup yields CDR1 SNHLY and CDR2 FYNNEI. Trimming left V 3 bases short and J 2 bases short, with 13 bases between. This CDR3 spans 15 amino acids. CDR3 protein: CASSDGPGANYGYTF. The DNA of the CDR3 is TGTGCCAGCAGTGACGGCCCCGGGGCGAACTATGGCTACACCTTC. Full variable domain (outside the CDR3, taken from reference TRBV2 and TRBJ1-2): EPEVTQTPSHQVTQMGQEVILRCVPISNHLYFYWYRQILGQKVEFLVSFYNNEISEKSEIFDDQFSVERPDGSNFTLKIRSTKLEDSAMYFCASSDGPGANYGYTFGSGTRLTVV.

This chain uses TRBV12-3 or TRBV12-4 with TRBJ1-1; D is unclear. This CDR3 has 11 amino acids. Trimming shortened V by 1 base and J by 9 bases, and 6 bases separated the two germline ends. Written as DNA, the CDR3 is TGTGCCAGCAGTTTAGGGATGAAAGCTTTCTTT. Residues: CASSLGMKAFF.

This clone was seen only once. The chain employs TRBV6-5 and TRBJ1-1; D might be TRBD1 (6 bases). V lost 5 bases, J lost 7 bases, and 11 bases lay in between. Germline V lookup: CDR1 MNHEY, CDR2 SVGAGI. This CDR3 has 12 residues. The CDR3 is CASSPTGFEAFF. CDR3 DNA: TGTGCCAGCAGTCCAACAGGGTTTGAAGCTTTCTTT.

The V call is TRBV18, the J call TRBJ2-5; D is unclear. The CDR3 has 15 residues. The germline V gene has CDR1 KGHSH and CDR2 LQKENI. V shed 1 base and J shed 3 bases, with 12 bases lying between them. CDR3: CASSPRRRAEETQYF. The CDR3 nucleotides read TGTGCCAGCTCACCACGGCGGAGAGCTGAAGAGACCCAGTACTTC.

This chain uses TRBV12-5 with TRBJ2-3, with D perhaps TRBD1 (8 bases). Germline V gives CDR1 LGHNT, CDR2 FRNRAP. The CDR3 loop spans 15 amino acids. The V gene lost 1 base and the J gene lost 5 bases, with 13 bases spanning the gap. This CDR3 reads CASGLGTGRGDTQYF. CDR3 in DNA: TGTGCTAGTGGTTTGGGGACAGGGAGGGGAGATACGCAGTATTTT.

The chain couples TRBV23-1 to TRBJ1-3; TRBD1 aligns across 7 bases. TRBV23-1 is assigned to the ORF class and has an uncertain function. V gave up 4 bases and J gave up 3 bases; unmatched junction bases: 6. The CDR3 is made up of 15 amino acids. For the CDR3, the DNA is TGCGCCAGCAGTCGAAAGACAGGGAATGGAAACACCATATATTTT. This codes for CASSRKTGNGNTIYF.

The chain is built from TRBV4-2 and TRBJ1-1; D unclear. Germline V gene data show CDR1 as LGHNA and CDR2 as YNFKEQ. V lost 0 bases to trimming and J lost 0 bases, with 8 bases between them. The length of the CDR3 is 15 residues. CDR3 residues: CASSQENRMNTEAFF. CDR3 nucleotides: TGTGCCAGCAGCCAAGAAAACAGAATGAACACTGAAGCTTTCTTT.

The V and J genes are TRBV7-9 and TRBJ1-1; 8 nucleotides align to TRBD1. Trimming removed 5 bases from V and 0 bases from J; junction bases left unmatched: 5. This CDR3 has 15 residues. Looked up from germline, CDR1 is SEHNR and CDR2 is FQNEAQ (reference sequence). The CDR3 reads CASSGGQDMNTEAFF. DNA for the CDR3: TGTGCCAGCAGCGGGGGACAGGACATGAACACTGAAGCTTTCTTT.

This clone was detected only a few times. The rearrangement links TRBV19 to TRBJ1-2; a possible D gene is TRBD1 (6 bases). Deletions cut 8 bases from V and 5 bases from J, with 18 bases between. The CDR3 is 14 residues long. From germline, CDR1 is LNHDA and CDR2 SQIVND (reference sequence). The CDR3, as DNA: TGTGCCAGTCTAACTCCCCCAGGGGAGTATGGCTACACCTTC. Translating it yields CASLTPPGEYGYTF.

The rearrangement joins TRBV25-1 to TRBJ1-1; D gene unclear. This CDR3 comprises 16 residues. Trimming left V 1 base short and J 7 bases short, with 19 bases between. Germline V lookup: CDR1 MGHDK, CDR2 SYGVNS. The CDR3 nucleotides read TGTGCCAGCAGTGAATGGAGGCGAGACGGCGGGGATGAAGCTTTCTTT. Its translation: CASSEWRRDGGDEAFF.

The rearrangement joins TRBV12-5 to TRBJ2-1, with 10 bases fitting TRBD1. Germline assignment: CDR1 LGHNT and CDR2 FRNRAP. The CDR3 length is 15 residues. V was pared by 4 bases and J by 4 bases, with 4 bases of the junction left unmatched. CDR3 nucleotide sequence: TGTGCTAGTGGTTCCGGGACAGGGGATTACAATGAGCAGTTCTTC. Translated: CASGSGTGDYNEQFF.

The CDR3 sequence is CAHGPGGGGELFF. Here the CDR3 DNA reads TGTGCCCATGGTCCGGGTGGCGGCGGGGAGCTGTTTTTT. The V and J genes are TRBV6-5 and TRBJ2-2; no firm D call. Germline V gene sequence: CDR1 MNHEY, CDR2 SVGAGI. V gave up 11 bases and J gave up 7 bases, with 17 bases separating them. The CDR3 has 13 residues.

The chain couples TRBV25-1 to TRBJ2-1; 13 nucleotides agree with TRBD2. CDR1 MGHDK and CDR2 SYGVNS come from the germline V gene. This CDR3 has 17 residues. The V gene end was trimmed by 6 bases and the J gene end by 2 bases; junction bases not matched to a gene: 7. For the CDR3, the DNA is TGTGCCAGCAGAGGGACTAGCGGGGACCCTACCTACAATGAGCAGTTCTTC. Protein sequence: CASRGTSGDPTYNEQFF. Using reference TRBV25-1 and TRBJ2-1 for the parts outside the CDR3, the full variable domain is EADIYQTPRYLVIGTGKKITLECSQTMGHDKMYWYQQDPGMELHLIHYSYGVNSTEKGDLSSESTVSRIRTEHFPLTLESARPSHTSQYLCASRGTSGDPTYNEQFFGPGTRLTVL.

This clone was detected only once. CDR3 residues: CASSKGGADTQYF. The CDR3 bases are TGTGCCAGCAGTAAGGGGGGCGCAGATACGCAGTATTTT. The chain employs TRBV2 and TRBJ2-3; perhaps D is TRBD1 or TRBD2 (6 bases each). There are 13 residues in the CDR3. Germline V CDR1 and CDR2: SNHLY, FYNNEI. Trimming shortened V by 5 bases and J by 4 bases, and 10 bases separated the two germline ends.

This clone was detected only once. The chain uses TRBV5-1 and TRBJ2-6; D is undetermined. Per germline, CDR1 SGHRS and CDR2 YFSETQ. The CDR3 is 14 amino acids. V shed 6 bases and J shed 2 bases, with 9 bases lying between them. As DNA, the CDR3 is TGCGCCAGCATCGACAAGGCTGGGGCCAACGTCCTGACTTTC. Residues: CASIDKAGANVLTF.

This chain connects TRBV6-1 to TRBJ1-2; 7 nucleotides match TRBD1. The J segment lost 8 bases and the V segment lost 2 bases, leaving 11 bases of the junction unmatched. This CDR3 region has 15 residues. Germline CDR1 reads MNHNS; CDR2 reads SASEGT. The DNA of the CDR3 is TGTGCCAGCAGTGAAACCGGGACAGCGTATGGAGGCTACACCTTC. Protein: CASSETGTAYGGYTF.

The rearrangement links TRBV19 to TRBJ1-2; D unclear. Germline assignment: CDR1 LNHDA and CDR2 SQIVND (reference sequence). The germline V and J ends were trimmed by 6 bases and 10 bases, with 12 bases remaining between them. The CDR3 is 11 residues long. CDR3 residues: CASRVDIDYTF. CDR3 DNA sequence: TGTGCCAGTAGGGTCGATATCGACTACACCTTC.

CDR3 sequence (DNA): TGTGCCAGCAGCTTAATTTCAGGGATCACCACAGATACGCAGTATTTT. Protein sequence: CASSLISGITTDTQYF. The J gene is TRBJ2-3, the V gene TRBV11-2, with a possible D match to TRBD1 (5 bases). Germline V gene sequence: CDR1 SGHAT, CDR2 FQNNGV. The CDR3 is 16 amino acids. V was shortened by 2 bases and J by 2 bases, with 14 bases between the two germline ends.

The count of this clone is one. V and J are TRBV7-2 and TRBJ1-3; D unresolved. This CDR3 has 18 residues. Trimming removed 1 base at V and 0 bases at J, with 16 bases between. Germline CDR1 and CDR2: SGHTA and FQGNSA. In DNA, the CDR3 is TGTGCCAGCAGCTTAGGCCCCCTACGGGGAAGCTCTGGAAACACCATATATTTT. Residues: CASSLGPLRGSSGNTIYF.

The gene calls are TRBV11-3 and TRBJ2-1, with 9 bases identical to TRBD2. CDR1 and CDR2 (germline): SGHNT, YENEEA. The CDR3 has 15 amino acids. V trimming: 2 bases; J trimming: 5 bases; junction bases outside the gene matches: 4. This CDR3 is CASSLSSGNHNEQFF. As DNA, the CDR3 is TGTGCCAGCAGCTTATCTAGCGGGAACCACAATGAGCAGTTCTTC.

V is TRBV6-1 and J is TRBJ2-1; D gene uncertain. This CDR3 has 13 residues. V shed 0 bases and J shed 5 bases, with 5 bases lying between them. Germline loops: CDR1 MNHNS, CDR2 SASEGT. The DNA of the CDR3 is TGTGCCAGCAGTGAAGCCCTCCACAATGAGCAGTTCTTC. Translating it yields CASSEALHNEQFF.